The subject of this entry is one T cell receptor (beta chain). For TCRbeta, the library was prepared with unique molecular identifiers. TCRdb reprocessed the PCR reads via MiXCR and lists one record per CDR3 protein. This table has some 200,000 distinct CDR3 sequences, less than 8% appearing once. This sample is part of a study of T-cell reconstitution after alpha-beta-depleted transplantation in children. The CDR3 totals 16 residues. The V gene lost 7 bases and the J gene lost 0 bases, with 16 bases spanning the gap. Germline assignment: CDR1 MNHEY and CDR2 SVGEGT. This receptor was obtained from a human donor who donated a stem cell graft to a child with Wiskott-Aldrich syndrome. The V and J genes are TRBV6-2 or TRBV6-3 and TRBJ1-5; perhaps TRBD1 as D (6 bases). The sample consisted of PBMCs from the stem cell graft donor, taken from the stem cell graft. CDR3 nucleotide sequence: TGTGCCAGCAAATTTCGGGACACCTCTAGCAATCAGCCCCAGCATTTT. Translated, it gives CASKFRDTSSNQPQHF.